The 8 T cell receptor beta chains below were found in one sample sequenced in a study of T cell responses to AZD1222 COVID-19 vaccine. Here immunoSEQ multiplex PCR was the method, and the copy in TCRdb shows in-frame clones only, minus some. Counted here are 190,000 or so clones, approximately 93% occurring once; the ten biggest clones make up around 1%. The sample in question was peripheral blood, obtained 28 days after the second AZD1222 dose. These receptors all stem from an adult who received the AZD1222 COVID-19 vaccine.

The chain has TRBV18 and TRBJ1-4; 7 positions agree with TRBD1. This CDR3 has 14 amino acids. Germline V lookup: CDR1 KGHSH, CDR2 LQKENI. Unmatched junction bases numbered 5, after V lost 3 bases and J lost 7 bases. The CDR3 sequence is CASSPRQGTEKLFF. CDR3 DNA: TGTGCCAGCTCACCCCGACAGGGTACTGAAAAACTGTTTTTT.

The chain uses TRBV3-1 (or the pseudogene TRBV3-2) and TRBJ1-1, with D perhaps TRBD1 (6 bases). The CDR3 sequence is 15 residues long. The ends were cut back, 1 base at V and 0 bases at J, with 9 bases in the middle. Germline loops: CDR1 LGHDT, CDR2 YNNKEL (reference sequence). CDR3 loop: CASSQGRGVNTEAFF. In DNA, the CDR3 is TGTGCCAGCAGCCAAGGTAGGGGGGTGAACACTGAAGCTTTCTTT.

J is TRBJ1-2 and V is TRBV12-3 or TRBV12-4; TRBD1 might be the D (5 bases). CDR3 length: 12 residues. Trimming took 5 bases from V and 13 from J, leaving 17 bases between them. The CDR3 loop reads CASSSHVRGSTF. The CDR3 DNA is TGTGCCAGCAGTAGTCACGTTCGGGGCAGCACCTTC.

This chain links TRBV5-1 with TRBJ1-1; D ambiguous. The CDR3 contains 15 residues. The V gene's germline CDR1 is SGHRS and CDR2 YFSETQ. V shed 2 bases and J shed 1 base, with 12 bases lying between them. The CDR3, as DNA: TGCGCCAGCAGCTTTGGAGGACCGGCGAACACTGAAGCTTTCTTT. Protein: CASSFGGPANTEAFF.

This chain joins TRBV19 and TRBJ1-4; no clear D. CDR3 length: 14 amino acids. The V gene's germline CDR1 is LNHDA and CDR2 SQIVND (reference sequence). V was pared by 7 bases and J by 3 bases, with 12 bases between. In DNA form, the CDR3 reads TGTGCCAGTAATCCGGGTCCTCCTAATGAAAAACTGTTTTTT. This translates into CASNPGPPNEKLFF. The complete variable domain, with remaining parts taken from reference TRBV19 and TRBJ1-4, reads DGGITQSPKYLFRKEGQNVTLSCEQNLNHDAMYWYRQDPGQGLRLIYYSQIVNDFQKGDIAEGYSVSREKKESFPLTVTSAQKNPTAFYLCASNPGPPNEKLFFGSGTQLSVL.

The chain has TRBV3-1 (or the pseudogene TRBV3-2) and TRBJ2-1; no definite D call. The V end lost 0 bases, the J end lost 4 bases, and 10 bases lay between the germline ends. Per germline, CDR1 LGHDT and CDR2 YNNKEL (reference sequence). The CDR3 is made up of 15 amino acids. CDR3 nucleotide sequence: TGTGCCAGCAGCCAAGATGTTACCGGTTACAATGAGCAGTTCTTC. This encodes CASSQDVTGYNEQFF.

The chain has TRBV19 and TRBJ1-1; no clear D. This CDR3 is built from 13 residues. The germline V gene has CDR1 LNHDA and CDR2 SQIVND (reference sequence). Between the trimmed V and J ends, which lost 7 bases and 1 base, there was a span of 10 bases. The CDR3: CASTRYGNTEAFF. CDR3 DNA: TGTGCCAGTACAAGGTACGGGAACACTGAAGCTTTCTTT.

The rearrangement joins TRBV10-2 to TRBJ1-6, with 7 bases identical to TRBD1. This CDR3 comprises 14 residues. V shed 7 bases, J shed 10 bases, and the junction held 10 bases outside the gene matches. Germline lookup yields CDR1 WSHSY and CDR2 SAAADI. The CDR3 region is CASTEQGRGSPLHF. The DNA for the CDR3 is TGCGCCAGCACCGAGCAGGGCAGGGGGTCACCCCTCCACTTT.